The 7 T cell receptor beta chains below come from one sample, sequenced in a study of cytomegalovirus exposure and HLA in healthy donors. Primers: 60 Vbeta forward and 13 Jbeta reverse. Produced via immunoSEQ multiplex PCR; TCRdb's table is partial and in-frame only. This sample has some 180,000 clones, with approximately 80% found just once. Sequenced sample: PBMCs. All receptors come from a girl aged 2-10 years in good health and CMV-seropositive.

This clone showed up just once. The chain has TRBV27 and TRBJ1-2; D is undetermined. Trimming pared 10 bases from V and 0 bases from J, leaving 21 bases between. Per germline, CDR1 MNHEY and CDR2 SMNVEV (reference sequence). This CDR3 spans 16 amino acids. CDR3 sequence (DNA): TGTGCCACCCTCACCATCCGGGGAACCACTAACTATGGCTACACCTTC. It specifies CATLTIRGTTNYGYTF.

In its sample, this clone was seen once. The chain couples TRBV6-5 to TRBJ1-1, with 10 bases identical to TRBD1. V was pared by 4 bases and J by 5 bases, with 7 bases of the junction left unmatched. Germline-derived CDR1 and CDR2 are MNHEY and SVGAGI. The length of the CDR3 is 15 residues. The CDR3 loop is CASSFFRTGGTEAFF. The DNA for the CDR3 is TGTGCCAGCAGTTTTTTCCGGACAGGGGGGACTGAAGCTTTCTTT.

V gene TRBV6-1 combines with J gene TRBJ1-4; D possibly corresponds to TRBD1 (6 bases). Trimming cost V 6 bases and J 3 bases, with 11 bases left between them. Germline V gives CDR1 MNHNS, CDR2 SASEGT. The CDR3 covers 14 residues. CDR3 region: CASSPPGANEKLFF. CDR3 DNA sequence: TGTGCCAGCAGCCCTCCAGGGGCTAATGAAAAACTGTTTTTT.

The chain is built from TRBV27 and TRBJ2-4; 9 nucleotides match TRBD1. Germline trimming cut 3 bases from V and 6 bases from J; bases unmatched to any gene: 3. Per germline, CDR1 MNHEY and CDR2 SMNVEV (reference sequence). The CDR3 is 14 amino acids. DNA for the CDR3: TGTGCCAGCAGTTTCGGGACAGGGATAAACATTCAGTACTTC. It translates to CASSFGTGINIQYF.

This clone was seen a single time. The V gene is TRBV11-3, the J gene TRBJ1-1; D remains ambiguous. The CDR3 spans 14 residues. Germline V gene data show CDR1 as SGHNT and CDR2 as YENEEA. Trimming removed 0 bases at V and 2 bases at J, with 7 bases between. CDR3 DNA: TGTGCCAGCAGCTTAGAACACCAAAACACTGAAGCTTTCTTT. Its translation: CASSLEHQNTEAFF. The full variable domain, rest sourced from reference TRBV11-3 and TRBJ1-1, is EAGVVQSPRYKIIEKKQPVAFWCNPISGHNTLYWYLQNLGQGPELLIRYENEEAVDDSQLPKDRFSAERLKGVDSTLKIQPAELGDSAVYLCASSLEHQNTEAFFGQGTRLTVV.

This chain's CDR3 is CASRRTVRKLDTQYF. The CDR3 DNA sequence: TGTGCCAGCAGGCGGACAGTCCGAAAGTTAGATACGCAGTATTTT. The rearrangement joins TRBV5-5 to TRBJ2-3, with D maybe TRBD1 (6 bases). The CDR3 is 15 amino acids. Germline V gives CDR1 SGHKS, CDR2 YYEKEE (reference sequence). V was clipped by 5 bases and J by 5 bases, with 18 bases between them.

The chain joins TRBV11-2 to TRBJ2-1, with 11 bases identical to TRBD2. V lost 3 bases, J lost 5 bases, and 9 bases stayed unmatched. This CDR3 has 17 residues. The germline V gene has CDR1 SGHAT and CDR2 FQNNGV. This CDR3 reads CASSLKPGLAGNNEQFF. In DNA, the CDR3 is TGTGCCAGCAGCTTGAAGCCCGGACTAGCGGGTAACAATGAGCAGTTCTTC.